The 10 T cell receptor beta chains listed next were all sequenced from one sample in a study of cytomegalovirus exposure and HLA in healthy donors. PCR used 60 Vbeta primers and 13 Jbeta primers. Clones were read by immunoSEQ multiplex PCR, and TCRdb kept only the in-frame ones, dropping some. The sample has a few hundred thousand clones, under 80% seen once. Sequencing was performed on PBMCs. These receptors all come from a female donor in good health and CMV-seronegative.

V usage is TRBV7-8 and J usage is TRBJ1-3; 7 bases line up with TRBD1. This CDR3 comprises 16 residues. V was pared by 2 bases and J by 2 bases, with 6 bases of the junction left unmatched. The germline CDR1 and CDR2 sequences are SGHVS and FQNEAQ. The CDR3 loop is CASSLPRQGTGNTIYF. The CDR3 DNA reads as TGTGCCAGCAGCTTACCAAGACAGGGCACTGGAAACACCATATATTTT.

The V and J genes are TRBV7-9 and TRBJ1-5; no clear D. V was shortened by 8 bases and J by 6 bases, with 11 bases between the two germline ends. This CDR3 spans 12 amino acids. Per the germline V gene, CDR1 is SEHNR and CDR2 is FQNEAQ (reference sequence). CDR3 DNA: TGTGCCAGCTCCCCGGAGGGTCAGCCCCAGCATTTT. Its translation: CASSPEGQPQHF.

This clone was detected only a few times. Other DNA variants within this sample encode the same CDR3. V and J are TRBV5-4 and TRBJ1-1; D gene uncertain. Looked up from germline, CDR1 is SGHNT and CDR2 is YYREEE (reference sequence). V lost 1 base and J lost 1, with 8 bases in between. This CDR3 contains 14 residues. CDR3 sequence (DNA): TGTGCCAGCAGCTTGTTTAGACAGAACACTGAAGCTTTCTTT. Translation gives CASSLFRQNTEAFF.

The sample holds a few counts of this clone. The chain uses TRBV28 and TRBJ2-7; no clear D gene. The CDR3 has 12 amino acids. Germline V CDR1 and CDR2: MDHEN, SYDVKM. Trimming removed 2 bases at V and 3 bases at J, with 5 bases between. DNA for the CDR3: TGTGCCAGCAGTTTAGCCTACTACGAGCAGTACTTC. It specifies CASSLAYYEQYF.

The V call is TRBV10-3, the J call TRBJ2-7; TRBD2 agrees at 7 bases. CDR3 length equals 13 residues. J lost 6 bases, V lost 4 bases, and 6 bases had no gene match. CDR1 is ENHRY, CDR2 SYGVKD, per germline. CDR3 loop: CAISARESREQYF. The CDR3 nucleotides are TGTGCCATCAGTGCGCGGGAGTCTCGCGAGCAGTACTTC.

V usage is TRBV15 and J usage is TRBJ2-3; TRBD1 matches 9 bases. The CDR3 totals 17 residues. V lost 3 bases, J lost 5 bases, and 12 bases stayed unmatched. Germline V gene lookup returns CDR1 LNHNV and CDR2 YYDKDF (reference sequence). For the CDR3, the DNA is TGTGCCACCAGCAGGGACTCAGAGACAGGGGGAGGAGATACGCAGTATTTT. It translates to CATSRDSETGGGDTQYF.

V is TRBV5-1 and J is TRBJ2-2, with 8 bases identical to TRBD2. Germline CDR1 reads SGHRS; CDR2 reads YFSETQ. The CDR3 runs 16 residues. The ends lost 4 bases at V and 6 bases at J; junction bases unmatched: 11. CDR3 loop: CASSLYSSGVAGELFF. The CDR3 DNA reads TGCGCCAGCAGCCTGTACAGTAGCGGGGTTGCCGGGGAGCTGTTTTTT.

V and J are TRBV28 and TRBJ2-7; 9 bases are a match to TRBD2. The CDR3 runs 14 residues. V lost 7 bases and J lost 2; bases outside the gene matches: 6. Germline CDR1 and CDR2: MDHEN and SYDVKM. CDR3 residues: CASTLLAGTYEQYF. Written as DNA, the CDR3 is TGTGCCAGCACCTTACTAGCGGGCACCTACGAGCAGTACTTC.

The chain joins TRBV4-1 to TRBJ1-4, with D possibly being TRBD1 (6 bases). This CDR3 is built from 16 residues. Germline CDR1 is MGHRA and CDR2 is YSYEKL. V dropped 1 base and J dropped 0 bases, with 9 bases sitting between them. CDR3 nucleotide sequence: TGCGCCAGCAGCCAAGGGGCAGGGGCAACTAATGAAAAACTGTTTTTT. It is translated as CASSQGAGATNEKLFF.

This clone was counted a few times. Here the CDR3 reads CASRPQGAYNQPQHF. The DNA for the CDR3 is TGTGCCAGCAGACCTCAAGGGGCTTACAATCAGCCCCAGCATTTT. J is TRBJ1-5 and V is TRBV28; a possible D gene is TRBD1 (5 bases). CDR1 and CDR2 from the germline V gene are MDHEN and SYDVKM. CDR3 length: 15 residues. Trimming stripped 6 bases from V and 3 bases from J, with 15 bases between.